This T cell receptor (beta chain) was sequenced during a study of identical twins. After template switching added a universal primer site, the resulting cDNA carried unique molecular identifiers. TCRdb re-derived calls from the 5' RACE reads in MiXCR, one entry per CDR3 protein. Here the sample spans around 490,000 distinct CDR3 sequences, roughly 15% being singletons. This clonotype was recorded many times. Its specificity is unknown. Points from the study as a whole: Surplus twin overlap in beta out-of-frame sequences was less pronounced. Models came in too low on out-of-frame TCR alpha sharing in monozygotic twins. Zero-insertion findings could be partly confounded by invariant cells (MAIT and iNKT cells).

CDR1 and CDR2 from the germline V gene are LGHDT and YNNKEL (reference sequence). The CDR3 runs to 15 residues. Between the trimmed V and J ends, which lost 4 bases and 1 base, there was a span of 12 bases. These records were also assigned to another study, of yellow fever vaccine responses in identical twins.

The chain is built from TRBV3-1 and TRBJ2-3; D may be TRBD2 (6 bases). This TCR came from a woman aged 18-35 years in good health. Sequencing was done on a sample of CD4+ T cells sorted from blood. The CDR3 protein is CASSPRGGGTDTQYF. The DNA of the CDR3 is TGTGCCAGCAGCCCGAGAGGCGGGGGCACAGATACGCAGTATTTT.